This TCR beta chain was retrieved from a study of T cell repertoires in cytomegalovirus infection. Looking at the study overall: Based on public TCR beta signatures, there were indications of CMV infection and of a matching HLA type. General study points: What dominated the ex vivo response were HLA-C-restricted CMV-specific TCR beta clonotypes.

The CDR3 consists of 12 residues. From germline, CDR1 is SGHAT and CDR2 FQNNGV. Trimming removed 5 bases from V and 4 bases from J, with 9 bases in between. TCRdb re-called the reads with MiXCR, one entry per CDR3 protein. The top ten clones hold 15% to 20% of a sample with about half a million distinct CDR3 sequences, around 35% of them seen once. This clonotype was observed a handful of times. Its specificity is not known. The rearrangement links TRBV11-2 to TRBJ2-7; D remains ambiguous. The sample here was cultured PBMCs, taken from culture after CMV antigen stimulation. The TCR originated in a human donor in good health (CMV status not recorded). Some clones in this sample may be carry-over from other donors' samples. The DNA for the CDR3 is TGTGCCAGCAGCCGTCAAGGGTACGAGCAGTACTTC. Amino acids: CASSRQGYEQYF.